This T cell receptor (beta chain) stems from a study of T cells in women clearing cervical HPV infection. Comment on this clone: The read terminates 3 residues ahead of where the CDR3 ends, so the germline J gene completes it.

Clones were read by immunoSEQ multiplex PCR, and TCRdb kept only the in-frame ones, dropping some. This table holds about 48,000 clones. Germline assignment: CDR1 SGHRS and CDR2 YFSETQ. V gave up 4 bases and J gave up 0 bases, with 14 bases separating them. The CDR3 consists of 16 residues. Material: blood buffy coat. This sequence was found in a woman between 18 and 70 years old with a cervical HPV16 infection that either progressed to CIN3+ or cleared (not recorded which). The rearrangement links TRBV5-1 to TRBJ2-1; a possible D gene is TRBD1 (6 bases). The CDR3 DNA, read in part, is TGCGCCAGCAGCAGGGAGACAGGCAGCTCCTACAATGAG. Its translation is CASSRETGSSYNE. The whole CDR3 protein is CASSRETGSSYNEQFF.